One TCR beta chain is described in this entry. No antigen is known for it. Germline loops: CDR1 SGHTA, CDR2 FQGNSA. The CDR3 sequence is 13 residues long. V shed 6 bases and J shed 2 bases, with 10 bases lying between them. This record comes from a study of shared clonotypes between healthy human individuals. Broader study findings: Naive subsets usually exceeded memory subsets in estimated richness.

Assay: immunoSEQ multiplex PCR; the TCRdb copy retains only in-frame clones and omits some. The data contain 2 million to 3 million clones, more than 85% of them singletons. The gene calls are TRBV7-2 and TRBJ2-5; D unresolved. This clonotype originated in a man younger than 35 in good health. Some clones in this sample may be carry-over from other donors' samples. Specimen: naive CD4+ T cells from PBMCs. Subset denoted: CD45RA+ positively selected. CDR3 residues: CASSPLGQETQYF. The CDR3 bases are TGTGCCAGCAGTCCCCTCGGGCAAGAGACCCAGTACTTC. The complete variable domain, with remaining parts taken from reference TRBV7-2 and TRBJ2-5, reads GAGVSQSPSNKVTEKGKDVELRCDPISGHTALYWYRQSLGQGLEFLIYFQGNSAPDKSGLPSDRFSAERTGGSVSTLTIQRTQQEDSAVYLCASSPLGQETQYFGPGTRLLVL.